This entry lists 4 T cell receptor beta chains sequenced from one sample in a study of response to subunit inactivated influenza vaccine. MiXCR was run by TCRdb on the RT-PCR reads, yielding one entry per CDR3 protein. The sample shows 150,000 to 200,000 distinct CDR3 sequences, approximately 12% of them seen only once. The sample was also reused in another study, on T cells expressing NK-cell markers. That work adds: The TCR beta cDNA came from 5'RACE template switching with UMIs.

The sample here was CD8+ T cells sorted from PBMCs, taken approximately 13 days after vaccination. The source is a man aged 50 or older who received an inactivated influenza vaccine.

This clonotype has a count of ten or more. This sequence joins TRBV11-2 and TRBJ2-3; 13 bases align to TRBD2. The CDR3 contains 16 residues. V was clipped by 5 bases and J by 2 bases; unmatched bases: 4. CDR1 is SGHAT and CDR2 is FQNNGV in the germline V gene. The CDR3 loop reads CASSPGTSGATDTQYF. CDR3 sequence (DNA): TGTGCCAGCAGCCCCGGGACTAGCGGGGCCACAGATACGCAGTATTTT.

The rearrangement links TRBV18 to TRBJ2-7; either TRBD1 or TRBD2 may supply D (6 bases each). Germline lookup yields CDR1 KGHSH and CDR2 LQKENI. Between the trimmed V and J ends, which lost 2 bases and 2 bases, there was a span of 13 bases. The CDR3 loop spans 15 amino acids. DNA of the CDR3: TGTGCCAGCTCACCATGGGGGGCCCAACCCTACGAGCAGTACTTC. Its protein is CASSPWGAQPYEQYF.

In its sample, this clonotype was seen many times. The chain has TRBV7-9 and TRBJ2-7, with D hard to call. The V gene's germline CDR1 is SEHNR and CDR2 FQNEAQ (reference sequence). The CDR3 spans 12 residues. V lost 1 base, J lost 6 bases, and 7 bases lay in between. The DNA of the CDR3 is TGTGCCAGCAGCTTAGGGCTCGTCGAGCAGTACTTC. This encodes CASSLGLVEQYF.

This clonotype has ten or more counts. This rearrangement joins TRBV4-3 to TRBJ2-7, with 7 nucleotides matching TRBD1. The germline CDR1 and CDR2 sequences are LGHNA and YSLEER. V was pared by 4 bases and J by 5 bases, with 11 bases of the junction left unmatched. This CDR3 spans 15 amino acids. The CDR3 region has the DNA TGCGCCAGCAGCCGAGCGACAGGGAACATCCACGAGCAGTACTTC. Protein product: CASSRATGNIHEQYF.